The 14 T cell receptor beta chains in this list originate from one sample, sequenced in a study of a mutant IDH1 vaccine in newly diagnosed glioma. Time point indicated: baseline, week 1 (first vaccination visit). Specified treatment: pre-vaccination baseline after standard-of-care therapy. The table came from immunoSEQ multiplex PCR; TCRdb's copy has only in-frame clones and leaves some out. The sample carries about 96,000 clones, just under 80% recorded once. The sample in question was PBMCs, obtained from a glioma patient treated with radiotherapy, temozolomide or both. The receptors here all came from a man aged 35 to 55 with glioma.

V gene TRBV10-3 combines with J gene TRBJ1-6, with 9 nucleotides matching TRBD1. CDR1 is ENHRY, CDR2 SYGVKD, per germline. This CDR3 region has 15 residues. V shed 3 bases and J 10 bases; nucleotides not matched to a gene: 7. CDR3 sequence (DNA): TGTGCCATCAGTGACTCCGGGACAGGGTTATCACCCCTCCACTTT. Amino acid sequence: CAISDSGTGLSPLHF.

This clone came up a few times. The chain combines TRBV5-6 with TRBJ2-5; D not resolved. Germline loops: CDR1 SGHDT, CDR2 YYEEEE. Trimming took 1 base from V and 2 from J, leaving 6 bases between them. The CDR3 is made up of 13 amino acids. CDR3 residues: CASSLTTQETQYF. The DNA of the CDR3 is TGTGCCAGCAGCTTGACTACGCAAGAGACCCAGTACTTC.

The J gene is TRBJ2-2, the V gene TRBV4-1; D perhaps matches TRBD2 (6 bases). CDR3 length: 16 residues. Trimming took off 3 bases at V and 4 bases at J, with 15 bases between the two ends. The germline V gene encodes CDR1 MGHRA and CDR2 YSYEKL. CDR3: CASSQRGTSTTGELFF. The CDR3 coding sequence is TGCGCCAGCAGCCAGAGGGGTACTAGCACCACCGGGGAGCTGTTTTTT.

This rearrangement joins TRBV30 to TRBJ2-2, with 8 bases identical to TRBD2. There are 14 residues in the CDR3. Germline trimming cut 2 bases from V and 5 bases from J; bases unmatched to any gene: 4. Looked up from germline, CDR1 is GTSNPN and CDR2 is SVGIG (reference sequence). This chain's CDR3 is CAWSWSGGTGELFF. CDR3 DNA sequence: TGTGCCTGGAGTTGGAGCGGGGGTACCGGGGAGCTGTTTTTT.

This chain links TRBV5-6 with TRBJ1-5, with D uncertain. Germline CDR1 reads SGHDT; CDR2 reads YYEEEE. Trimming took 7 bases from V and 1 from J, leaving 15 bases between them. CDR3 length: 15 residues. The CDR3 DNA reads as TGTGCCAGCTATGTGTTCGGTCTCAGCAATCAGCCCCAGCATTTT. Amino acid sequence: CASYVFGLSNQPQHF.

This sequence joins TRBV27 and TRBJ2-7; 12 positions match TRBD1. The CDR3 consists of 15 residues. The V gene end was trimmed by 4 bases and the J gene end by 4 bases; junction bases not matched to a gene: 5. Germline V CDR1 and CDR2: MNHEY, SMNVEV (reference sequence). CDR3 protein: CASSSLGQGAYEQYF. CDR3 DNA: TGTGCCAGCAGTTCATTGGGACAGGGGGCTTACGAGCAGTACTTC.

The chain has TRBV12-2 and TRBJ1-4. TRBV12-2 is labeled a pseudogene. This CDR3 is 16 amino acids long. Here the CDR3 DNA reads TGTGCAAGTCGCTTAGCGGGGGGTCTCTTAAGTGGAAAACTGTTTTTT. Its protein is CASRLAGGLLSGKLFF.

The gene calls are TRBV7-2 and TRBJ2-7; a weak D match, TRBD1 (5 bases). V lost 4 bases to trimming and J lost 0 bases, with 13 bases between them. CDR1 and CDR2 (germline): SGHTA, FQGNSA. This CDR3 has 15 residues. In nucleotides, the CDR3 is TGTGCCAGCAGCTCTCAGGGTCAAAGCTCCTACGAGCAGTACTTC. Its translation is CASSSQGQSSYEQYF.

This chain joins TRBV7-2 and TRBJ2-1; 8 nucleotides match TRBD2. Looked up from germline, CDR1 is SGHTA and CDR2 is FQGNSA. Trimming removed 3 bases from V and 10 bases from J; junction bases left unmatched: 11. The CDR3 sequence is 15 residues long. Here the CDR3 DNA reads TGTGCCAGCAGCTTTCCTCGGACTAGCCCCACGGAGCAGTTCTTC. Protein product: CASSFPRTSPTEQFF. Full variable domain (rest looked up from reference TRBV7-2 and TRBJ2-1): GAGVSQSPSNKVTEKGKDVELRCDPISGHTALYWYRQSLGQGLEFLIYFQGNSAPDKSGLPSDRFSAERTGGSVSTLTIQRTQQEDSAVYLCASSFPRTSPTEQFFGPGTRLTVL.

The J gene is TRBJ1-1, the V gene TRBV5-1; D is possibly TRBD1 (5 bases). The germline V gene encodes CDR1 SGHRS and CDR2 YFSETQ. V was clipped by 2 bases and J by 4 bases, with 12 bases between them. CDR3 length: 14 residues. CDR3 region: CASSFGGVGTEAFF. CDR3 bases: TGCGCCAGCAGCTTTGGAGGGGTTGGCACTGAAGCTTTCTTT.

By share, this clone counts as medium-sized (0.01 to 0.1%). The J gene is TRBJ2-7, the V gene TRBV2; D is perhaps TRBD2 (6 bases). Germline V gene lookup returns CDR1 SNHLY and CDR2 FYNNEI. There are 13 residues in the CDR3. V lost 3 bases and J lost 5, with 11 bases in between. The DNA of the CDR3 is TGTGCCAGCAGTGAGCGGGGCTTCAACGAGCAGTACTTC. Translated: CASSERGFNEQYF.

V is TRBV27 and J is TRBJ1-1; D is possibly TRBD1 (6 bases). V dropped 5 bases and J dropped 0 bases, with 19 bases sitting between them. Germline CDR1 reads MNHEY; CDR2 reads SMNVEV (reference sequence). This CDR3 comprises 17 residues. The DNA of the CDR3 is TGTGCCAGCAGTAAGGGAACAGGGTTGGGGATGAACACTGAAGCTTTCTTT. Protein: CASSKGTGLGMNTEAFF.

The genes are TRBV20-1 and TRBJ2-4; TRBD1 agrees at 8 bases. Trimming at V came to 5 bases and at J to 10 bases, leaving 4 bases not matched to a gene. This CDR3 is built from 11 residues. From germline, CDR1 is DFQATT and CDR2 SNEGSKA (reference sequence). The DNA for the CDR3 is TGCAGTGCTCCCACAGGGGGAATTCAGTACTTC. Translated, it gives CSAPTGGIQYF.

The chain's CDR3 is CASSQKNREGYTF. DNA for the CDR3: TGTGCCAGCAGCCAGAAGAACCGGGAAGGCTACACCTTC. The chain uses TRBV27 and TRBJ1-2, with D hard to call. Deletions cut 6 bases from V and 8 bases from J, with 16 bases between. The CDR3 length is 13 residues. The V gene's germline CDR1 is MNHEY and CDR2 SMNVEV (reference sequence).